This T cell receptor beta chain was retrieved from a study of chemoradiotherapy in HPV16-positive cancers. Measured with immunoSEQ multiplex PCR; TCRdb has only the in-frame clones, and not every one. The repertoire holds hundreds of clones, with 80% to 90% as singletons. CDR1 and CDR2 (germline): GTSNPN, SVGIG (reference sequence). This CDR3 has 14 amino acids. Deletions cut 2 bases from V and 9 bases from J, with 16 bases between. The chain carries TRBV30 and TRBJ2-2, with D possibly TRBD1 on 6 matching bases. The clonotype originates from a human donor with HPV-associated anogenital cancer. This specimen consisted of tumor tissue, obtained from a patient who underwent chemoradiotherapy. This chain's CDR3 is CAWSKGAGARELFF. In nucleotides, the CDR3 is TGTGCCTGGAGTAAGGGCGCAGGGGCCAGGGAGCTGTTTTTT.